The 27 T cell receptor beta chains given below trace back to one sample, sequenced in a study of Ad26.COV2.S vaccination and SARS-CoV-2 variants. Here immunoSEQ multiplex PCR was the method, and the copy in TCRdb shows in-frame clones only, minus some. Here the sample spans roughly 500,000 clones, roughly 87% being singletons. Stated treatment: over 15 received Ad26.COV2.S at low or high dose, single or two shots; about 5 received placebo; per-sample allocation not given. Sampling was done on day 63 after the first vaccine or placebo injection. Sequencing was performed on peripheral blood, taken in a trial of Ad26.COV2.S vaccine versus placebo. Source of these receptors: a person between 18 and 60 years old who received the Ad26.COV2.S COVID-19 vaccine or a placebo.

The chain uses TRBV28 and TRBJ2-7, with 9 bases identical to TRBD2. Trimming at V came to 6 bases and at J to 1 base, leaving 4 bases not matched to a gene. Germline V lookup: CDR1 MDHEN, CDR2 SYDVKM. This CDR3 is 14 amino acids long. The chain's CDR3 is CASSRSGRSYEQYV. For the CDR3, the DNA is TGTGCCAGCAGCCGTAGCGGGAGATCCTACGAGCAGTACGTC.

This chain uses TRBV5-1 with TRBJ2-1; possibly TRBD2 for D (6 bases). The CDR3 spans 16 residues. Trimming shortened V by 2 bases and J by 7 bases, and 19 bases separated the two germline ends. Germline V CDR1 and CDR2: SGHRS, YFSETQ. CDR3 in amino acids: CASSFLFSGLDNEQFF. As DNA, the CDR3 is TGCGCCAGCAGCTTCTTATTCTCGGGACTGGATAATGAGCAGTTCTTC.

The chain links TRBV7-2 to TRBJ2-1, with D maybe TRBD2 (6 bases). CDR1 is SGHTA, CDR2 FQGNSA, per germline. The CDR3 runs to 15 residues. The V and J ends lost 6 bases and 4 bases respectively, with 16 bases between them. The CDR3: CASSQASGGYNEQFF. DNA of the CDR3: TGTGCCAGCAGTCAAGCCTCTGGGGGGTACAATGAGCAGTTCTTC.

This chain connects TRBV5-4 to TRBJ2-5, with D perhaps assigned TRBD1 or TRBD2 (5 bases each). The CDR3 runs 15 residues. V was shortened by 5 bases and J by 0 bases, with 14 bases between the two germline ends. Germline lookup yields CDR1 SGHNT and CDR2 YYREEE (reference sequence). CDR3: CASRPMGRDQETQYF. CDR3 bases: TGTGCCAGCAGACCCATGGGACGGGACCAAGAGACCCAGTACTTC.

The chain couples TRBV7-3 to TRBJ2-3; D not certain. Germline CDR1 SGHTA, CDR2 FQGTGA. CDR3 length equals 14 residues. V was pared by 4 bases and J by 3 bases, with 11 bases between. CDR3 in DNA: TGTGCCAGCAGCTCCCAAAGTGGTACAGATACGCAGTATTTT. It yields the protein CASSSQSGTDTQYF. Full variable domain (outside the CDR3, taken from reference TRBV7-3 and TRBJ2-3): GAGVSQTPSNKVTEKGKYVELRCDPISGHTALYWYRQSLGQGPEFLIYFQGTGAADDSGLPNDRFFAVRPEGSVSTLKIQRTERGDSAVYLCASSSQSGTDTQYFGPGTRLTVL.

The V gene is TRBV11-2, the J gene TRBJ2-3; 14 positions agree with TRBD2. The CDR3 spans 16 residues. Looked up from germline, CDR1 is SGHAT and CDR2 is FQNNGV. V lost 4 bases, J lost 1 base, and 1 base stayed unmatched. The CDR3 DNA follows: TGTGCCAGCAGCTCGGGACTAGCGGGAGGCACAGATACGCAGTATTTT. Its protein is CASSSGLAGGTDTQYF.

This clone is a singleton in its sample. The rearrangement joins TRBV18 to TRBJ1-5, with a tentative D call TRBD1 (6 bases). With 8 bases removed from V and 0 bases from J, the gap between germline ends came to 17 bases. The V gene's germline CDR1 is KGHSH and CDR2 LQKENI. This CDR3 spans 16 amino acids. CDR3: CASRGGRIDSNQPQHF. In DNA form, the CDR3 reads TGTGCCAGCCGCGGGGGCCGAATCGATAGCAATCAGCCCCAGCATTTT.

The rearrangement joins TRBV7-2 to TRBJ1-1, with D unresolved. Germline-derived CDR1 and CDR2 are SGHTA and FQGNSA. The CDR3 covers 13 residues. Deletions cut 1 base from V and 9 bases from J, with 12 bases between. The CDR3 here is CASSLERENKAFF. CDR3 nucleotides: TGTGCCAGCAGCTTAGAAAGGGAGAATAAAGCTTTCTTT.

The V gene is TRBV20-1, the J gene TRBJ1-5, with D possibly being TRBD1 (6 bases). Trimming cost V 3 bases and J 7 bases, with 19 bases left between them. CDR3 length: 15 residues. Germline CDR1 is DFQATT and CDR2 is SNEGSKA (reference sequence). CDR3 nucleotides: TGCAGTGCTAGTAAGGTCAGGTCAGGGGACCAGCCCCAGCATTTT. It encodes CSASKVRSGDQPQHF.

This sequence joins TRBV5-4 and TRBJ2-5, with D perhaps TRBD1 (5 bases). The CDR3 has 15 residues. Germline-derived CDR1 and CDR2 are SGHNT and YYREEE (reference sequence). V lost 0 bases to trimming and J lost 4 bases, with 13 bases between them. This CDR3 is CASSLEGRDRETQYF. The CDR3 region has the DNA TGTGCCAGCAGCTTGGAGGGCAGGGATCGAGAGACCCAGTACTTC.

The rearrangement uses TRBV11-3 and TRBJ2-1; D call uncertain. V was pared by 2 bases and J by 3 bases, with 11 bases between. Germline V lookup: CDR1 SGHNT, CDR2 YENEEA. CDR3 length: 15 residues. As DNA, the CDR3 is TGTGCCAGCAGCTTAACGACTTACGTCTACAATGAGCAGTTCTTC. Protein sequence: CASSLTTYVYNEQFF.

This clone was counted a few times. The J gene is TRBJ1-5, the V gene TRBV27; D unclear. This CDR3 is 12 amino acids long. V was cut by 4 bases and J by 3 bases, with 4 bases left in between. Germline V CDR1 and CDR2: MNHEY, SMNVEV (reference sequence). The CDR3: CASSSNNQPQHF. In DNA, the CDR3 is TGTGCCAGCAGTTCAAACAATCAGCCCCAGCATTTT.

The chain employs TRBV30 and TRBJ2-7, with no clear D. CDR1 and CDR2 (germline): GTSNPN, SVGIG (reference sequence). The V end was cut by 6 bases, the J end by 3 bases, with 15 bases between. This CDR3 comprises 13 residues. The CDR3 spells CACHKRVGYEQYF. The CDR3 region has the DNA TGTGCCTGTCATAAACGGGTCGGCTACGAGCAGTACTTC.

V is TRBV15 and J is TRBJ2-3; 8 bases are shared with TRBD1. Looked up from germline, CDR1 is LNHNV and CDR2 is YYDKDF (reference sequence). The J segment lost 6 bases and the V segment lost 3 bases, leaving 8 bases of the junction unmatched. The CDR3 has 15 amino acids. DNA for the CDR3: TGTGCCACCAGCAGCCCGGGACAGGTCGTGGATACGCAGTATTTT. Residues: CATSSPGQVVDTQYF.

The V gene is TRBV28, the J gene TRBJ2-3; weak D call: TRBD1 (6 bases). This CDR3 region has 15 residues. CDR1 is MDHEN and CDR2 is SYDVKM in the germline V gene. Trimming took 5 bases from V and 1 from J, leaving 13 bases between them. The CDR3 sequence: CASSGGYQGTDTQYF. The CDR3 DNA follows: TGTGCCAGCAGTGGGGGCTACCAAGGCACAGATACGCAGTATTTT.

This chain connects TRBV6-5 to TRBJ2-1; 8 bases fit TRBD2. V shed 5 bases and J 8 bases; nucleotides not matched to a gene: 8. The length of the CDR3 is 14 residues. Germline CDR1 is MNHEY and CDR2 is SVGAGI. CDR3 region: CASSNGGALDEQFF. DNA of the CDR3: TGTGCCAGCAGTAACGGGGGGGCCTTAGATGAGCAGTTCTTC.

In this sample, this clone turned up once. Other DNA variants within this sample encode the same CDR3. This chain connects TRBV18 to TRBJ1-1; D gene ambiguous. Germline CDR1 reads KGHSH; CDR2 reads LQKENI. Trimming took 3 bases from V and 0 from J, leaving 5 bases between them. CDR3 length: 13 amino acids. In DNA form, the CDR3 reads TGTGCCAGCTCACCGGAGATGAACACTGAAGCTTTCTTT. As protein: CASSPEMNTEAFF.

The V gene is TRBV6-5, the J gene TRBJ1-1; tentative D call: TRBD1 (5 bases). The length of the CDR3 is 14 residues. V was pared by 0 bases and J by 5 bases, with 10 bases between. The germline V gene encodes CDR1 MNHEY and CDR2 SVGAGI. CDR3: CASSYSPGKTEAFF. The CDR3 DNA follows: TGTGCCAGCAGTTACTCCCCAGGGAAGACTGAAGCTTTCTTT.

The count of this clone is one. The CDR3: CAKGDRDRPPYEQYV. The DNA for the CDR3 is TGTGCCAAAGGGGATCGGGACAGACCGCCCTACGAGCAGTACGTC. The rearrangement joins TRBV21-1 to TRBJ2-7; the table's D call, TRBD1, was not checked against the DNA. TRBV21-1 is given as a pseudogene. The CDR3 extends over 15 amino acids.

The chain employs TRBV4-3 and TRBJ2-7; D may be TRBD1 (5 bases). Germline V gene data show CDR1 as LGHNA and CDR2 as YSLEER. Between the trimmed V and J ends, which lost 0 bases and 1 base, there was a span of 19 bases. The CDR3 is made up of 18 amino acids. Written as DNA, the CDR3 is TGCGCCAGCAGCCAAGAACTTTCGGCGGCCCGGACATCCTACGAGCAGTACTTC. Translation gives CASSQELSAARTSYEQYF.

This sequence joins TRBV4-2 and TRBJ2-3, with D uncertain. The CDR3 is 14 residues long. The germline V gene has CDR1 LGHNA and CDR2 YNFKEQ. V gave up 3 bases and J gave up 0 bases, with 7 bases separating them. CDR3 DNA sequence: TGTGCCAGCAGCCACGGAAAGAGCACAGATACGCAGTATTTT. Protein: CASSHGKSTDTQYF.

The chain couples TRBV2 to TRBJ2-7, with D hard to call. The CDR3 spans 13 residues. CDR1 is SNHLY, CDR2 FYNNEI, per germline. With 10 bases removed from V and 5 bases from J, the gap between germline ends came to 18 bases. CDR3 residues: CATLRLDANEQYV. In DNA, the CDR3 is TGTGCCACTCTCCGGCTCGATGCCAACGAGCAGTACGTC.

CDR3 coding DNA: TGTGCCATCAGTGCCGGTTACGAGCAGTACTTC. Its protein is CAISAGYEQYF. This rearrangement joins TRBV10-3 to TRBJ2-7; D not resolved. CDR1 ENHRY and CDR2 SYGVKD come from the germline V gene. The CDR3 has 11 amino acids. V was trimmed by 4 bases and J by 4 bases, leaving 5 bases between them.

The V call is TRBV28, the J call TRBJ2-7; D is perhaps TRBD1 (6 bases). CDR1 MDHEN and CDR2 SYDVKM come from the germline V gene. Trimming removed 6 bases at V and 3 bases at J, with 15 bases between. The length of the CDR3 is 14 residues. The CDR3 region is CASSLSRGDYEQYF. DNA of the CDR3: TGTGCCAGCAGCCTCTCCAGGGGAGACTACGAGCAGTACTTC.

The J gene is TRBJ2-4, the V gene TRBV2, with D possibly matching TRBD2 (5 bases). Trimming pared 6 bases from V and 2 bases from J, leaving 8 bases between. The CDR3 length is 13 residues. Germline assignment: CDR1 SNHLY and CDR2 FYNNEI. The CDR3 sequence is CASSGGSKNIQYF. The DNA of the CDR3 is TGTGCCAGCAGCGGAGGTTCCAAAAACATTCAGTACTTC.

A few counts support this clone. The CDR3 region has the DNA TGTGCCAGCAGCCAACAAATGACTAGCGGGGCCGCAGATACGCAGTATTTT. Its translation is CASSQQMTSGAADTQYF. This chain joins TRBV3-1 (or the pseudogene TRBV3-2) and TRBJ2-3; 11 bases map to TRBD2. The junction had 8 bases not matched to a gene; V was cut back by 2 bases and J by 4 bases. Per germline, CDR1 LGHDT and CDR2 YNNKEL (reference sequence). This CDR3 is built from 17 residues.

This clone has just a few counts. For the CDR3, the DNA is TGCGCCAGCAGCTTGGAGGGCGGGCTCACCGGGGAGCTGTTTTTT. It is translated as CASSLEGGLTGELFF. The chain recombines TRBV5-1 with TRBJ2-2; D possibly corresponds to TRBD2 (5 bases). CDR3 size: 15 residues. Germline V CDR1 and CDR2: SGHRS, YFSETQ. V dropped 0 bases and J dropped 4 bases, with 10 bases sitting between them.